Given below is one TCR beta chain in context. What it binds is not known. At one of its ends the junction is not consistent with the germline gene, which may arise from a read error. Culture proceeded for roughly ten days, and CD4+ T cells were then isolated. According to PCR results, the person was infected with SARS-CoV-2 between March and December 2020. Participants got two doses of BNT162b2 or mRNA-1273 vaccine. The sample originates from a study of vaccination effects on CD4 cells after COVID-19. Germline CDR1 is SSHAT and CDR2 is FNYEAQ (reference sequence). CDR3 size: 13 residues. Clones were read by immunoSEQ multiplex PCR, and TCRdb kept only the in-frame ones, dropping some. The repertoire holds around 50,000 clones, with 65% to 75% as singletons.

The clonotype was recovered from a human donor who had a prior SARS-CoV-2 infection. The sample consisted of CD4+ T cells from PBMCs cultured without peptide, taken after COVID-19 vaccination. This chain uses TRBV7-7 with TRBJ1-1; no clear D. The CDR3 DNA reads as TGTGCTAGCAGCGCCCAGGTGAACACTGAAGCTTTCTTT. This sequence encodes CASSAQVNTEAFF.